Sequencing of this T cell receptor (beta chain) was carried out in a study of early T cells in non-severe SARS-CoV-2 infection. Study details: Sequencing targeted bulk RNA from unsorted whole blood, leaving chains unpaired. Findings and limits, study-wide: Matching against VDJdb likely underestimated virus-specific expansions, favoring anti-spike CD8.

The table lists this clonotype with many counts. Its antigen is unidentified. Individual cDNA molecules were tagged with unique molecular identifiers, the study reported. TCRdb re-called the 5' RACE reads with MiXCR, one entry per CDR3 protein. The repertoire consists of approximately 120,000 distinct CDR3 sequences, with 15% occurring once and the leading ten covering 20% to 25%. V was cut by 4 bases and J by 0 bases, with 7 bases left in between. Per the germline V gene, CDR1 is MNHEY and CDR2 is SVGAGI. This CDR3 has 15 residues. J is TRBJ2-6 and V is TRBV6-5; D not resolved. The sample comprised whole blood. This receptor was obtained from an adult who was a healthcare worker with PCR-confirmed SARS-CoV-2 infection or an uninfected control (not recorded which). Here the CDR3 reads CASSSTYSGANVLTF. CDR3 bases: TGTGCCAGCAGTTCCACCTACTCTGGGGCCAACGTCCTGACTTTC.